The 16 T cell receptor beta chains listed next were all sequenced from one sample in a study of blood T cells in healthy people across ages. Together with a sample-barcoded 5' primer, a J-beta primer mix was included in a second PCR lasting about 7 to 11 cycles. Via MiXCR, TCRdb re-called the 5' RACE reads, giving one row per CDR3 protein. The sample lists roughly 2 million distinct CDR3 sequences, about 50% occurring once. The sequencing input was blood. The source is a woman between 40 and 55 years old in good health.

V is TRBV28 and J is TRBJ2-1, with 12 bases fitting TRBD1. The end of the DNA aligns better with TRBJ2-7, so the J call may be wrong. The CDR3 runs to 15 residues. CDR1 MDHEN and CDR2 SYDVKM come from the germline V gene. In nucleotides, the CDR3 is TGTGCCAGCAGTTCCGCCGGGACAGGGGGCAACGAGCAGTACTTC. Protein sequence: CASSSAGTGGNEQYF.

This rearrangement joins TRBV13 to TRBJ2-4; TRBD2 matches 14 bases. The V and J ends lost 0 bases and 0 bases, in that order; junction bases with no gene match: 10. This CDR3 spans 21 amino acids. Germline V gives CDR1 PRHDT, CDR2 FYEKMQ (reference sequence). The CDR3 DNA is TGTGCCAGCAGCTTAGGTCTCGGGACTAGCGGGAGTGATATAGCCAAAAACATTCAGTACTTC. Its protein is CASSLGLGTSGSDIAKNIQYF.

This clonotype was seen a few times. The DNA for the CDR3 is TGTGCCAGCTGCAATAACAGGGTCCAAGAGACCCAGTACTTC. Translating it yields CASCNNRVQETQYF. The V call is TRBV3-1, the J call TRBJ2-5, with D possibly being TRBD1 (6 bases). Trimming took 8 bases from V and 1 from J, leaving 14 bases between them. Germline values: CDR1 LGHDT, CDR2 YNNKEL (reference sequence). The CDR3 runs 14 residues.

This clonotype was detected once. The junction shows a germline mismatch at one end, possibly a read error. The chain joins TRBV9 to TRBJ2-1, with TRBD2 matching 13 bases. The CDR3 is 15 residues long. The germline V gene has CDR1 SGDLS and CDR2 YYNGEE. The CDR3 reads CASSRLAGGYNGQFF. The CDR3 coding sequence is TGTGCCAGCAGCCGACTAGCGGGGGGATACAATGGGCAGTTCTTC.

This clonotype was found a few times. This chain connects TRBV28 to TRBJ2-5; D is undetermined. Germline CDR1 and CDR2: MDHEN and SYDVKM. There are 14 residues in the CDR3. Trimming took 5 bases from V and 4 from J, leaving 14 bases between them. The CDR3 spells CASSITGRVETQYF. The CDR3 region has the DNA TGTGCCAGCAGTATAACGGGCCGTGTAGAGACCCAGTACTTC.

With regard to this clonotype: A clone one base away is much larger, so this may be a read error. The V call is TRBV4-3, the J call TRBJ1-2; 8 nucleotides agree with TRBD1. V dropped 4 bases and J dropped 5; count of bases not matched to a gene: 6. In germline, CDR1 is LGHNA, CDR2 YSLEER. The CDR3 covers 14 residues. CDR3 sequence (DNA): TGCGCCAGCAGCCGAGCAGGGGGCAATTATGGCTACACCTTC. Encoded protein: CASSRAGGNYGYTF.

For this clonotype: At one boundary the junction diverges from the germline segment, which might be a read error. The chain carries TRBV4-1 and TRBJ1-1; D gene unclear. Germline V gene sequence: CDR1 MGHRA, CDR2 YSYEKL. CDR3 length: 15 amino acids. CDR3 in amino acids: CASSQAGGPNTGAFF. DNA of the CDR3: TGCGCCAGCAGCCAAGCCGGAGGGCCGAACACTGGAGCTTTCTTT.

This clonotype was detected a few times. V gene TRBV20-1 combines with J gene TRBJ2-5; TRBD2 aligns across 14 bases. The V segment lost 6 bases and the J segment 0 bases; nucleotides outside the gene matches: 6. CDR3 length: 16 residues. Germline CDR1 and CDR2: DFQATT and SNEGSKA (reference sequence). The CDR3 sequence: CSAPRTSGGNQETQYF. The CDR3 nucleotides read TGCAGTGCCCCGAGGACTAGCGGGGGGAACCAAGAGACCCAGTACTTC.

This clonotype was counted many times. V and J are TRBV27 and TRBJ2-3; TRBD1 might be the D (7 bases). Per the germline V gene, CDR1 is MNHEY and CDR2 is SMNVEV (reference sequence). Deletions cut 8 bases from V and 0 bases from J, with 18 bases between. The CDR3 has 16 residues. The CDR3 sequence: CASSPGGGPSTDTQYF. DNA of the CDR3: TGTGCCAGCTCCCCCGGAGGGGGCCCTAGCACAGATACGCAGTATTTT.

V and J are TRBV20-1 and TRBJ2-7; 9 bases are a match to TRBD1. CDR3 size: 17 residues. V was clipped by 6 bases and J by 3 bases; unmatched bases: 18. Germline V lookup: CDR1 DFQATT, CDR2 SNEGSKA (reference sequence). As DNA, the CDR3 is TGCAGTGCCCTGGGACAGGGCGATCCCCTGGGGGGCTACGAGCAGTACTTC. This translates into CSALGQGDPLGGYEQYF.

The gene calls are TRBV13 and TRBJ1-2, with D hard to call. CDR3 length equals 14 residues. Between the trimmed V and J ends, which lost 5 bases and 2 bases, there was a span of 12 bases. Germline CDR1 is PRHDT and CDR2 is FYEKMQ (reference sequence). CDR3 residues: CASSGRADNYGYTF. The DNA of the CDR3 is TGTGCCAGCAGCGGGAGGGCGGACAACTATGGCTACACCTTC. The full variable domain, rest sourced from reference TRBV13 and TRBJ1-2, is AAGVIQSPRHLIKEKRETATLKCYPIPRHDTVYWYQQGPGQDPQFLISFYEKMQSDKGSIPDRFSAQQFSDYHSELNMSSLELGDSALYFCASSGRADNYGYTFGSGTRLTVV.

The genes are TRBV6-5 and TRBJ2-7; 8 bases align to TRBD1. V gave up 6 bases and J gave up 6 bases; unmatched junction bases: 10. This CDR3 has 14 amino acids. CDR1 and CDR2 from the germline V gene are MNHEY and SVGAGI. CDR3 in DNA: TGTGCCAGCAGGATAGGACAGGGCAGGTCCGAGCAGTACTTC. Translation: CASRIGQGRSEQYF.

The chain recombines TRBV7-2 with TRBJ1-2; D is perhaps TRBD1 (5 bases). V dropped 5 bases and J dropped 6 bases, with 10 bases sitting between them. The length of the CDR3 is 12 residues. The V gene's germline CDR1 is SGHTA and CDR2 FQGNSA. In DNA, the CDR3 is TGTGCCAGCAGCATTCGACAGAATGGCTACACCTTC. It encodes CASSIRQNGYTF.

This clonotype was found a few times. The chain uses TRBV20-1 and TRBJ2-7; the D gene could be TRBD1 or TRBD2 (6 bases each). The CDR3 is made up of 14 amino acids. Trimming shortened V by 1 base and J by 5 bases, and 15 bases separated the two germline ends. Per the germline V gene, CDR1 is DFQATT and CDR2 is SNEGSKA (reference sequence). The CDR3, as DNA: TGCAGTGCTAGAGCACTAGGGGGGTGGGACGAGCAGTACTTC. Translating gives CSARALGGWDEQYF.

A few counts support this clonotype. The genes are TRBV7-2 and TRBJ2-3; D unresolved. V lost 1 base to trimming and J lost 6 bases, with 11 bases between them. The CDR3 sequence is 14 residues long. Germline V lookup: CDR1 SGHTA, CDR2 FQGNSA. CDR3 sequence: CASSLGNLRDTQYF. The CDR3 DNA follows: TGTGCCAGCAGCTTAGGAAACCTACGGGATACGCAGTATTTT.

This clonotype appeared a few times. The chain is built from TRBV7-2 and TRBJ2-7, with 7 bases fitting TRBD2. V was clipped by 6 bases and J by 7 bases; unmatched bases: 12. The CDR3 spans 14 residues. Germline V gene data show CDR1 as SGHTA and CDR2 as FQGNSA. In DNA, the CDR3 is TGTGCCAGCAGAAGGGCGGGGGTCACCAATGAGCAGTACTTC. This translates into CASRRAGVTNEQYF.